Below are 31 T cell receptor beta chains sequenced from a single sample in a study of blood T cell repertoires in COVID-19. The protocol was immunoSEQ multiplex PCR, while the TCRdb copy is restricted to in-frame clones and leaves out a portion. The repertoire consists of about 400,000 clones, with roughly 87% occurring once and the leading ten covering roughly 2%. Sequencing input: PBMCs or T cells enriched from blood (not recorded which). The receptors derive from a woman aged 35 to 49 with acute COVID-19.

This clone has only one observation. The rearrangement uses TRBV4-2 and TRBJ1-6; TRBD1 matches at 11 bases. The CDR3 covers 17 residues. Germline loops: CDR1 LGHNA, CDR2 YNFKEQ. V shed 0 bases and J 8 bases; nucleotides not matched to a gene: 6. For the CDR3, the DNA is TGTGCCAGCAGCCAAGATCGGACAGGGGGCGGGTATTCACCCCTCCACTTT. Translating gives CASSQDRTGGGYSPLHF.

V usage is TRBV18 and J usage is TRBJ1-5, with TRBD1 matching over 10 bases. CDR3 length: 15 amino acids. With V trimmed by 3 bases and J by 10 bases, 9 bases remained unmatched. Germline CDR1 is KGHSH and CDR2 is LQKENI. CDR3: CASSPDRGGVEPQHF. CDR3 nucleotides: TGTGCCAGCTCACCGGACAGGGGGGGGGTGGAACCCCAGCATTTT.

CDR3 amino acids: CASSLNGRSYEQYF. The CDR3 region has the DNA TGCGCCAGCAGCTTGAATGGCAGGTCCTACGAGCAGTACTTC. The rearrangement uses TRBV5-1 and TRBJ2-7; no clear D gene. Trimming left V 1 base short and J 1 base short, with 9 bases between. The CDR3 consists of 14 residues. Germline V gene sequence: CDR1 SGHRS, CDR2 YFSETQ.

V and J are TRBV3-1 (or the pseudogene TRBV3-2) and TRBJ2-1; the match to TRBD1 covers 10 bases. V shed 8 bases and J 7 bases; nucleotides not matched to a gene: 8. CDR3 length equals 14 residues. The V gene's germline CDR1 is LGHDT and CDR2 YNNKEL (reference sequence). The CDR3: CASGRQGAMNEQFF. Here the CDR3 DNA reads TGTGCCAGCGGTCGACAGGGGGCGATGAATGAGCAGTTCTTC.

CDR3 bases: TGTGCCAGCAGTAGGGACAGGGGACTCTACGAGCAGTACTTC. This encodes CASSRDRGLYEQYF. The V and J genes are TRBV5-4 and TRBJ2-7, with 10 bases matching TRBD1. This CDR3 has 14 amino acids. After removal of 5 bases from V and 3 bases from J, the junction contained 5 bases not matched to a gene. The germline gives CDR1 SGHNT, CDR2 YYREEE (reference sequence).

V and J are TRBV9 and TRBJ2-5, with 7 bases identical to TRBD1. The CDR3 consists of 16 residues. With 0 bases clipped from V and 5 bases from J, the junction kept 10 bases outside the gene matches. Germline V gives CDR1 SGDLS, CDR2 YYNGEE. The CDR3 DNA sequence: TGTGCCAGCAGCGTAGGGGAAAGGGGGCTCTGGGAGACCCAGTACTTC. Its protein product is CASSVGERGLWETQYF. Full variable domain (missing parts from reference TRBV9 and TRBJ2-5): DSGVTQTPKHLITATGQRVTLRCSPRSGDLSVYWYQQSLDQGLQFLIQYYNGEERAKGNILERFSAQQFPDLHSELNLSSLELGDSALYFCASSVGERGLWETQYFGPGTRLLVL.

The rearrangement links TRBV14 to TRBJ1-2; no definite D call. CDR1 SGHDN and CDR2 FVKESK come from the germline V gene. The CDR3 runs 14 residues. V was shortened by 0 bases and J by 7 bases, with 12 bases between the two germline ends. The CDR3 bases are TGTGCCAGCAGCCAAGACCGGTTAAATCCTGGCTACACCTTC. Its translation is CASSQDRLNPGYTF. The entire variable domain, with the rest obtained from reference TRBV14 and TRBJ1-2, is as follows: EAGVTQFPSHSVIEKGQTVTLRCDPISGHDNLYWYRRVMGKEIKFLLHFVKESKQDESGMPNNRFLAERTGGTYSTLKVQPAELEDSGVYFCASSQDRLNPGYTFGSGTRLTVV.

The chain links TRBV7-9 to TRBJ1-2; D remains unclear. CDR3 size: 13 residues. The V gene lost 3 bases and the J gene lost 2 bases, with 7 bases spanning the gap. CDR1 and CDR2 from the germline V gene are SEHNR and FQNEAQ (reference sequence). CDR3 DNA sequence: TGTGCCAGCAGCTTTGCGGAGAACTATGGCTACACCTTC. Translating gives CASSFAENYGYTF. Full variable domain (rest looked up from reference TRBV7-9 and TRBJ1-2): DTGVSQNPRHKITKRGQNVTFRCDPISEHNRLYWYRQTLGQGPEFLTYFQNEAQLEKSRLLSDRFSAERPKGSFSTLEIQRTEQGDSAMYLCASSFAENYGYTFGSGTRLTVV.

V and J are TRBV7-8 and TRBJ1-3; 7 bases are shared with TRBD1. Germline V gives CDR1 SGHVS, CDR2 FQNEAQ. This CDR3 has 16 amino acids. Trimming at V came to 1 base and at J to 0 bases, leaving 3 bases not matched to a gene. The CDR3 coding sequence is TGTGCCAGCAGCTTAGTAGGACAGGTCTCTGGAAACACCATATATTTT. Its translation: CASSLVGQVSGNTIYF. Full variable domain (rest looked up from reference TRBV7-8 and TRBJ1-3): GAGVSQSPRYKVAKRGQDVALRCDPISGHVSLFWYQQALGQGPEFLTYFQNEAQLDKSGLPSDRFFAERPEGSVSTLKIQRTQQEDSAVYLCASSLVGQVSGNTIYFGEGSWLTVV.

The chain employs TRBV27 and TRBJ1-1; D unclear. V lost 8 bases to trimming and J lost 2 bases, with 12 bases between them. The germline CDR1 and CDR2 sequences are MNHEY and SMNVEV (reference sequence). The CDR3 contains 13 residues. This chain's CDR3 is CASGGGLNTEAFF. The CDR3 DNA reads TGTGCCAGCGGAGGCGGATTAAACACTGAAGCTTTCTTT.

The rearrangement joins TRBV2 to TRBJ2-3, with D maybe TRBD1 (6 bases). There are 13 residues in the CDR3. Trimming pared 6 bases from V and 1 base from J, leaving 8 bases between. Germline assignment: CDR1 SNHLY and CDR2 FYNNEI. CDR3 sequence reads: CASSRQGTDTQYF. CDR3 DNA sequence: TGTGCCAGCAGCAGACAGGGCACAGATACGCAGTATTTT.

On this clone: Other DNA sequences in this specimen translate into the identical CDR3. This chain uses TRBV5-1 with TRBJ2-2; D unresolved. The germline V gene encodes CDR1 SGHRS and CDR2 YFSETQ. The length of the CDR3 is 13 residues. The V gene lost 1 base and the J gene lost 2 bases, with 3 bases spanning the gap. The CDR3 DNA follows: TGCGCCAGCAGCTTGCAAAACACCGGGGAGCTGTTTTTT. Amino acids: CASSLQNTGELFF. The full variable domain, completed using reference TRBV5-1 and TRBJ2-2, is KAGVTQTPRYLIKTRGQQVTLSCSPISGHRSVSWYQQTPGQGLQFLFEYFSETQRNKGNFPGRFSGRQFSNSRSEMNVSTLELGDSALYLCASSLQNTGELFFGEGSRLTVL.

This clone was detected only a few times. The V call is TRBV29-1, the J call TRBJ2-1; 10 positions match TRBD2. The germline V gene has CDR1 SQVTM and CDR2 ANQGSEA. The CDR3 runs to 13 residues. J was trimmed by 11 bases and V by 6 bases; bases with no gene match: 10. The CDR3 coding sequence is TGCAGCGTCGCACAGCGGGGGGGCTCCCAGCAGTTCTTC. It translates to CSVAQRGGSQQFF.

V usage is TRBV10-3 and J usage is TRBJ1-6; D is possibly TRBD1 (6 bases). Germline-derived CDR1 and CDR2 are ENHRY and SYGVKD. V shed 4 bases and J shed 8 bases, with 15 bases lying between them. This CDR3 region has 15 residues. The chain's CDR3 is CAISVTDRADSPLHF. The CDR3 nucleotides read TGTGCCATCAGTGTTACGGACAGAGCAGATTCACCCCTCCACTTT.

This clone was counted a single time. The rearrangement links TRBV27 to TRBJ1-5; possible D gene TRBD1, 6 bases. The length of the CDR3 is 14 residues. V lost 6 bases and J lost 8, with 17 bases in between. Germline V gene lookup returns CDR1 MNHEY and CDR2 SMNVEV (reference sequence). The CDR3 DNA reads as TGTGCCAGCAGCATCGGGGGGCCTAGAGAGCCCCAGCATTTT. Its protein is CASSIGGPREPQHF.

This clone was observed once. The rearrangement joins TRBV9 to TRBJ2-1; 9 bases agree with TRBD1. This CDR3 spans 15 amino acids. V dropped 4 bases and J dropped 3; count of bases not matched to a gene: 5. Per germline, CDR1 SGDLS and CDR2 YYNGEE. Here the CDR3 DNA reads TGTGCCAGCAGCTTCGGGGGACAGGGCTACAATGAGCAGTTCTTC. Residues: CASSFGGQGYNEQFF.

The genes are TRBV19 and TRBJ1-2; 9 bases map to TRBD1. Trimming removed 3 bases from V and 4 bases from J; junction bases left unmatched: 6. Germline V gives CDR1 LNHDA, CDR2 SQIVND (reference sequence). The CDR3 contains 15 residues. CDR3: CASSIISTGGYGYTF. The CDR3, as DNA: TGTGCCAGTAGTATCATCTCGACAGGGGGCTATGGCTACACCTTC.

The genes are TRBV29-1 and TRBJ2-7; weak D call: TRBD2 (6 bases). Trimming left V 4 bases short and J 7 bases short, with 11 bases between. The CDR3 is 11 amino acids. Germline CDR1 SQVTM, CDR2 ANQGSEA. The CDR3 reads CSVGREEEQYF. Here the CDR3 DNA reads TGCAGCGTTGGCAGGGAGGAGGAGCAGTACTTC.

V usage is TRBV7-8 and J usage is TRBJ1-5, with D maybe TRBD1 (5 bases). This CDR3 comprises 15 residues. The V and J ends lost 0 bases and 5 bases respectively, with 11 bases between them. CDR1 is SGHVS, CDR2 FQNEAQ, per germline. CDR3 in amino acids: CASSLADRIHQPQHF. DNA for the CDR3: TGTGCCAGCAGCTTAGCCGACAGAATCCATCAGCCCCAGCATTTT.

This chain joins TRBV5-1 and TRBJ1-2; D gene uncertain. This CDR3 has 13 amino acids. Trimming pared 2 bases from V and 9 bases from J, leaving 14 bases between. Germline-derived CDR1 and CDR2 are SGHRS and YFSETQ. In nucleotides, the CDR3 is TGCGCCAGCAGCTTAAGGAGAGAATCCCGCTACACCTTC. Translation: CASSLRRESRYTF.

The CDR3 reads CSVAAGGNTDTQYF. Here the CDR3 DNA reads TGCAGCGTTGCGGCCGGGGGGAACACAGATACGCAGTATTTT. This chain links TRBV29-1 with TRBJ2-3; TRBD2 matches at 7 bases. The CDR3 loop spans 14 amino acids. V was pared by 4 bases and J by 2 bases, with 6 bases of the junction left unmatched. Germline assignment: CDR1 SQVTM and CDR2 ANQGSEA.

Only a few counts were recorded for this clone. V gene TRBV21-1 combines with J gene TRBJ1-4; the D segment call TRBD1 is taken from the table without a DNA check. TRBV21-1 is noted as a pseudogene. This CDR3 spans 14 amino acids. The CDR3 DNA is TGTGCCAGCAGGGAGGACAGTAAAAATGAAAAACTGTTTTTT. Its protein is CASREDSKNEKLFF.

Notes on this clone: The sample carries other DNA sequences with the same CDR3. The V gene is TRBV19, the J gene TRBJ2-7; TRBD1 is a possible D gene (5 bases). Germline V gene sequence: CDR1 LNHDA, CDR2 SQIVND (reference sequence). The germline V and J ends were trimmed by 3 bases and 0 bases, with 9 bases remaining between them. The CDR3 is 14 residues long. This chain's CDR3 is CASSITGSSYEQYF. The CDR3 coding sequence is TGTGCCAGTAGTATCACAGGATCCTCCTACGAGCAGTACTTC.

The chain has TRBV5-1 and TRBJ2-1, with 12 bases fitting TRBD1. Germline CDR1 reads SGHRS; CDR2 reads YFSETQ. With 4 bases clipped from V and 10 bases from J, the junction kept 6 bases outside the gene matches. This CDR3 has 14 amino acids. CDR3 DNA sequence: TGCGCCAGCAGCACGGGACAGGGGGCGCGAGAGCAGTTCTTC. The encoded protein is CASSTGQGAREQFF.

This chain joins TRBV19 and TRBJ2-2, with TRBD1 matching 9 bases. The CDR3 is made up of 17 amino acids. Germline V gene data show CDR1 as LNHDA and CDR2 as SQIVND (reference sequence). V trimming: 4 bases; J trimming: 3 bases; junction bases outside the gene matches: 9. CDR3 sequence: CASSTGTGYSDTGELFF. DNA of the CDR3: TGTGCCAGTAGTACTGGGACAGGGTATTCGGACACCGGGGAGCTGTTTTTT. Full variable domain (remainder filled in from reference TRBV19 and TRBJ2-2): DGGITQSPKYLFRKEGQNVTLSCEQNLNHDAMYWYRQDPGQGLRLIYYSQIVNDFQKGDIAEGYSVSREKKESFPLTVTSAQKNPTAFYLCASSTGTGYSDTGELFFGEGSRLTVL.

The CDR3 is CASRHYMNTEAFF. CDR3 in DNA: TGTGCCAGCAGACATTACATGAACACTGAAGCTTTCTTT. The chain uses TRBV2 and TRBJ1-1; D remains unclear. The CDR3 runs to 13 residues. CDR1 and CDR2 (germline): SNHLY, FYNNEI. The germline V and J ends were trimmed by 6 bases and 0 bases, with 8 bases remaining between them.

The CDR3 protein is CASILGQRRDTEDYEQYF. CDR3 nucleotide sequence: TGCGCCAGCATTCTGGGACAACGCCGGGACACGGAGGACTACGAGCAGTACTTC. This sequence joins TRBV10-1 and TRBJ2-7; possible D gene TRBD1, 6 bases. The CDR3 runs to 18 residues. CDR1 is WNHNN and CDR2 is SYGVQD in the germline V gene (reference sequence). With 7 bases removed from V and 3 bases from J, the gap between germline ends came to 28 bases.

V and J are TRBV19 and TRBJ1-2, with 7 bases that match TRBD1. The CDR3 covers 14 residues. Germline V CDR1 and CDR2: LNHDA, SQIVND (reference sequence). V lost 3 bases, J lost 4 bases, and 5 bases stayed unmatched. CDR3 nucleotide sequence: TGTGCCAGTAGTATGGACCGGGACAGCTATGGCTACACCTTC. Its protein is CASSMDRDSYGYTF.

The chain links TRBV25-1 to TRBJ2-2; D unresolved. CDR3 size: 15 residues. Germline V gene data show CDR1 as MGHDK and CDR2 as SYGVNS. Trimming removed 2 bases from V and 5 bases from J, with 12 bases in between. In nucleotides, the CDR3 is TGTGCCAGCAGTGAAGGCGGCTTAGAAACCGGGGAGCTGTTTTTT. It is translated as CASSEGGLETGELFF.

Only one count was recorded for this clone. The rearrangement links TRBV23-1 to TRBJ1-5; D is perhaps TRBD1 (5 bases). TRBV23-1 is an open reading frame whose function is uncertain. CDR3 length: 16 amino acids. V lost 7 bases and J lost 5, with 21 bases in between. The CDR3 loop reads CASKGKAGLNDQPQHF. The CDR3 DNA reads as TGCGCCAGCAAAGGAAAGGCAGGGCTAAATGATCAGCCCCAGCATTTT.

This clone has only a few counts. J is TRBJ1-4 and V is TRBV7-8; TRBD1 matches 7 bases. V was clipped by 5 bases and J by 3 bases; unmatched bases: 6. Germline CDR1 reads SGHVS; CDR2 reads FQNEAQ. CDR3 length: 15 amino acids. CDR3 DNA sequence: TGTGCCAGCAGCCATAACAGGGGATCTAATGAAAAACTGTTTTTT. As protein: CASSHNRGSNEKLFF.